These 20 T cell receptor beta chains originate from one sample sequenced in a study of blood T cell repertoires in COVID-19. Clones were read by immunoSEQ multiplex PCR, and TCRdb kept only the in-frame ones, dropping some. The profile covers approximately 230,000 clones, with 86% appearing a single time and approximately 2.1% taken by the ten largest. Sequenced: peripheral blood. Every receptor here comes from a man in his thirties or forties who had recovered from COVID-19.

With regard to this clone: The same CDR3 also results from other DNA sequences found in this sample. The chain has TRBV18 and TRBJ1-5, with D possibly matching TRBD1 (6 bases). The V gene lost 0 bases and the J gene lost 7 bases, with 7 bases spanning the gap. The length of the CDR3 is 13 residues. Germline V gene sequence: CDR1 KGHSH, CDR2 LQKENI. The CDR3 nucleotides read TGTGCCAGCTCACCACCTGGGGGCCAGCCCCAGCATTTT. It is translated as CASSPPGGQPQHF.

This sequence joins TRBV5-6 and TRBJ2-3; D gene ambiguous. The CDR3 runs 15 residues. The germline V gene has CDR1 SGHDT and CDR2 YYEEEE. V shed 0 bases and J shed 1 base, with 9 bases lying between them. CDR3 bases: TGTGCCAGCAGCTTGGAACAGATTGGCACAGATACGCAGTATTTT. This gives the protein CASSLEQIGTDTQYF.

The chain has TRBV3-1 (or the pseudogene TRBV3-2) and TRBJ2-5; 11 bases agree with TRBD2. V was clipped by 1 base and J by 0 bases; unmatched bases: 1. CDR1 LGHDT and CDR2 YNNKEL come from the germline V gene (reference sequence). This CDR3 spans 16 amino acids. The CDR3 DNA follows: TGTGCCAGCAGCCAAGGACTAGCGGGGAACCAAGAGACCCAGTACTTC. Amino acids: CASSQGLAGNQETQYF.

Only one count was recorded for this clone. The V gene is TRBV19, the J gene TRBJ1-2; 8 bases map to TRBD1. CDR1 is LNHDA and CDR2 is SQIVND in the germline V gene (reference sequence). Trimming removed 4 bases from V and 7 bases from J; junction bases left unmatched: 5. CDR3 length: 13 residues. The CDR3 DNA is TGTGCCAGTAGTACGACAGGGGATTTTGGCTACACCTTC. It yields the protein CASSTTGDFGYTF.

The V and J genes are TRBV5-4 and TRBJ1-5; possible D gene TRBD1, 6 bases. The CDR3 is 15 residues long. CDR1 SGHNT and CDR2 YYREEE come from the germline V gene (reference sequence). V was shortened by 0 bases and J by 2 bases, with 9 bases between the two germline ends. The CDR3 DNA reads TGTGCCAGCAGCTTGGCAGGGGCAGGCAATCAGCCCCAGCATTTT. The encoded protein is CASSLAGAGNQPQHF.

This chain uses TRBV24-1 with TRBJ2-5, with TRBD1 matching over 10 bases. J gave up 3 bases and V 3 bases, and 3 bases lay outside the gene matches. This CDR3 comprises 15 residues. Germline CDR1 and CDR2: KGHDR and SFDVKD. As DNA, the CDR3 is TGTGCCACCAGTGATGCCGGGACAGGGGAAGAGACCCAGTACTTC. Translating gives CATSDAGTGEETQYF.

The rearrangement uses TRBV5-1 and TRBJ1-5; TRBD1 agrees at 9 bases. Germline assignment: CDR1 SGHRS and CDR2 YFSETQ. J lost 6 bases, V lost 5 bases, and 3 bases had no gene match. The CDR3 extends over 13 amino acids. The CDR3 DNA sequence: TGCGCCAGCAGGTTGACAGGGGGTCAGCCCCAGCATTTT. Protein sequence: CASRLTGGQPQHF.

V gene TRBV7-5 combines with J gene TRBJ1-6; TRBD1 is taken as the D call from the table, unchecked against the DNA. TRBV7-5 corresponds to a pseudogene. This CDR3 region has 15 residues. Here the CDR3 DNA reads TGTGCCAGAAGCTTGGTTAGGGGGCTTAATTCACCCCTCCACTTT. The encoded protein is CARSLVRGLNSPLHF.

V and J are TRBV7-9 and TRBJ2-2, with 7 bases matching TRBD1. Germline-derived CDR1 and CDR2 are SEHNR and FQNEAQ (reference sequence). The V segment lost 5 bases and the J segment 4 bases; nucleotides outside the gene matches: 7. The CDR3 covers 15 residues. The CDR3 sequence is CASSDTGVGTGELFF. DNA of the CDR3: TGTGCCAGCAGCGACACAGGGGTCGGCACCGGGGAGCTGTTTTTT.

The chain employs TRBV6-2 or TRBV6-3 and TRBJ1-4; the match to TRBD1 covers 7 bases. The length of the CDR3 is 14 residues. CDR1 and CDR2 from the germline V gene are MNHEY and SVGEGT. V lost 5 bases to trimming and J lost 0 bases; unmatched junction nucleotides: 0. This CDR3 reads CASSDRATNEKLFF. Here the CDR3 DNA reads TGTGCCAGCAGTGACAGGGCAACTAATGAAAAACTGTTTTTT.

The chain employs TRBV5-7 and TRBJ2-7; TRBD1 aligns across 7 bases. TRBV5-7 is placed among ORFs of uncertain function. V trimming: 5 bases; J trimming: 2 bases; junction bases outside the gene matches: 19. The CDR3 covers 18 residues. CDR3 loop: CASRTPLNTGDLPYEQYF. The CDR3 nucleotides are TGTGCCAGCAGAACCCCCCTCAACACAGGGGATCTGCCCTACGAGCAGTACTTC.

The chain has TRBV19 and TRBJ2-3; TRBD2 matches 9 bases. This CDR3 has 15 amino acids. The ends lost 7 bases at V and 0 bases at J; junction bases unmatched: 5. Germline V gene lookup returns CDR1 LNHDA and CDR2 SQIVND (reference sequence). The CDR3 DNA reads TGTGCCAGTATCTTTAGCGGGGGAAGCACAGATACGCAGTATTTT. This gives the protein CASIFSGGSTDTQYF.

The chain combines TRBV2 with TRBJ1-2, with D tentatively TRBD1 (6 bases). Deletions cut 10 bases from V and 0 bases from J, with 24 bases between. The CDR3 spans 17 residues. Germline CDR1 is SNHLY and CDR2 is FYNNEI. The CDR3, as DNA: TGTGCCACCGCCACAGGGCTTGCAGGGCGGGCTAACTATGGCTACACCTTC. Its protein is CATATGLAGRANYGYTF.

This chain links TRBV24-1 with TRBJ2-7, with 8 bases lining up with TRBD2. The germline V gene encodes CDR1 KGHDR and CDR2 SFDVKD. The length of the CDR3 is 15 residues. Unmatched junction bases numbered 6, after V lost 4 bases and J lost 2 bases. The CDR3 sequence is CATSENSGAPYEQYF. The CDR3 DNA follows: TGTGCCACCAGTGAGAATAGCGGGGCCCCCTACGAGCAGTACTTC.

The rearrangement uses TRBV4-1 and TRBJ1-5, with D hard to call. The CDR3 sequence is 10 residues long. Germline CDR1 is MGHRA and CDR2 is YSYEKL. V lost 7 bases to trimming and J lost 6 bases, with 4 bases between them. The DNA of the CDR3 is TGCGCCAGCACAGGTCAGCCCCAGCATTTT. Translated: CASTGQPQHF.

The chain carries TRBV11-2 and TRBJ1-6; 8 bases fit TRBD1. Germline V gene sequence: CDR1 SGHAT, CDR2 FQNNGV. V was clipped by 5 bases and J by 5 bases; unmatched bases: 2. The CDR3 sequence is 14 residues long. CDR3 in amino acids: CASSMDRDNSPLHF. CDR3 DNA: TGTGCCAGCAGCATGGACAGGGATAATTCACCCCTCCACTTT.

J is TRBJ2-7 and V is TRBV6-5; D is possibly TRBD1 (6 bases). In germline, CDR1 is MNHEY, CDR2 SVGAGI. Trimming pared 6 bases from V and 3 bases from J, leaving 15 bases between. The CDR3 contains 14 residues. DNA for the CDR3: TGTGCCAGCAGCCGGTATTCGGACAGCTACGAGCAGTACTTC. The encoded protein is CASSRYSDSYEQYF.

The CDR3 protein is CASSSLQGRGYEQYF. The CDR3 coding sequence is TGTGCCAGCAGCTCGCTACAGGGGCGCGGCTACGAGCAGTACTTC. The genes are TRBV7-8 and TRBJ2-7; 7 bases align to TRBD1. V lost 4 bases, J lost 3 bases, and 9 bases stayed unmatched. The CDR3 is made up of 15 amino acids. In germline, CDR1 is SGHVS, CDR2 FQNEAQ.

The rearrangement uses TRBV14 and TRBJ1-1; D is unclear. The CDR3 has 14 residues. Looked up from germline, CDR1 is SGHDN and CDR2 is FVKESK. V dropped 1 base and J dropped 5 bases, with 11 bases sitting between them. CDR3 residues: CASSQVRSSTEAFF. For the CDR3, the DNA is TGTGCCAGCAGCCAAGTCCGGAGCTCGACTGAAGCTTTCTTT.

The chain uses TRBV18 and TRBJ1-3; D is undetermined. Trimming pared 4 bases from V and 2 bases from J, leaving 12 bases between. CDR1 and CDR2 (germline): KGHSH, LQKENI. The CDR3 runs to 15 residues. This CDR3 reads CASSLEISAGNTIYF. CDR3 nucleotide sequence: TGTGCCAGCTCACTGGAGATTTCGGCTGGAAACACCATATATTTT. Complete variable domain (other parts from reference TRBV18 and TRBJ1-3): NAGVMQNPRHLVRRRGQEARLRCSPMKGHSHVYWYRQLPEEGLKFMVYLQKENIIDESGMPKERFSAEFPKEGPSILRIQQVVRGDSAAYFCASSLEISAGNTIYFGEGSWLTVV.